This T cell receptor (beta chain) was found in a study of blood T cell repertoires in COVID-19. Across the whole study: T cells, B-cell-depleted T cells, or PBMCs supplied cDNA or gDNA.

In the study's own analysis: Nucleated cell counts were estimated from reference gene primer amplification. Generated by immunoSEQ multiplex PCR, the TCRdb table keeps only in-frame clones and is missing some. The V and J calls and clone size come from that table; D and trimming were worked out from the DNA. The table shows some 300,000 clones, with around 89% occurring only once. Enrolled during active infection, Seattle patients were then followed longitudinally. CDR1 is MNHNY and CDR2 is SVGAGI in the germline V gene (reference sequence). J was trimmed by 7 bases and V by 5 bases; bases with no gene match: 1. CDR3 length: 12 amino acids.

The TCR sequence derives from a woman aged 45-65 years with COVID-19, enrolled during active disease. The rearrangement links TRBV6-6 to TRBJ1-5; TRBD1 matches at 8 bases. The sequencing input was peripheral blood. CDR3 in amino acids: CASSRTGQPQHF. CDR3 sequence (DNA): TGTGCCAGCAGTCGGACAGGGCAGCCCCAGCATTTT.